This passage covers 30 T cell receptor beta chains from one sample sequenced in a study of chemoradiotherapy in HPV16-positive cancers. Libraries were prepared by immunoSEQ multiplex PCR; TCRdb keeps only in-frame clonotypes and omits some of them. This table has some 29,000 clones, nearly 95% appearing once. The starting material was blood, obtained from a patient who underwent chemoradiotherapy. These receptors all come from a human donor with HPV-associated anogenital cancer.

This sequence joins TRBV18 and TRBJ2-2; TRBD2 aligns across 7 bases. The CDR3 covers 16 residues. After removal of 6 bases from V and 0 bases from J, the junction contained 7 bases not matched to a gene. Germline values: CDR1 KGHSH, CDR2 LQKENI. The CDR3 sequence is CASSGGTPANTGELFF. The CDR3 DNA reads TGTGCCAGCTCGGGGGGGACCCCCGCGAACACCGGGGAGCTGTTTTTT.

The gene calls are TRBV9 and TRBJ2-3; no clear D. The germline V gene has CDR1 SGDLS and CDR2 YYNGEE. The CDR3 totals 12 residues. V dropped 7 bases and J dropped 4 bases, with 10 bases sitting between them. The CDR3 coding sequence is TGTGCCAGCTCATTCGGCCCAGATACGCAGTATTTT. This translates into CASSFGPDTQYF.

In its sample, this clone was seen a few times. The chain uses TRBV6-5 and TRBJ1-5; weak D call: TRBD1 (5 bases). This CDR3 comprises 14 residues. CDR1 is MNHEY, CDR2 SVGAGI, per germline. V dropped 6 bases and J dropped 0 bases, with 9 bases sitting between them. The CDR3 loop reads CASRPDSSNQPQHF. For the CDR3, the DNA is TGTGCCAGCAGGCCTGACAGTAGCAATCAGCCCCAGCATTTT.

The V and J genes are TRBV5-1 and TRBJ1-1; maybe TRBD1 (5 bases). Germline loops: CDR1 SGHRS, CDR2 YFSETQ. V lost 3 bases and J lost 0, with 9 bases in between. The CDR3 loop spans 14 amino acids. CDR3 coding DNA: TGCGCCAGCAGCTCTACAGGACTGAACACTGAAGCTTTCTTT. This gives the protein CASSSTGLNTEAFF. Complete variable domain (other parts from reference TRBV5-1 and TRBJ1-1): KAGVTQTPRYLIKTRGQQVTLSCSPISGHRSVSWYQQTPGQGLQFLFEYFSETQRNKGNFPGRFSGRQFSNSRSEMNVSTLELGDSALYLCASSSTGLNTEAFFGQGTRLTVV.

The chain couples TRBV6-6 to TRBJ1-4; possibly TRBD1 for D (5 bases). The V and J ends lost 2 bases and 8 bases respectively, with 15 bases between them. Germline values: CDR1 MNHNY, CDR2 SVGAGI (reference sequence). This CDR3 spans 15 amino acids. CDR3 DNA sequence: TGTGCCAGCAGTTACCCGGGGGGGAGTGGGGAAAAACTGTTTTTT. It is translated as CASSYPGGSGEKLFF.

The V gene is TRBV4-1, the J gene TRBJ2-1; no clear D gene. The CDR3 length is 12 residues. The germline V gene encodes CDR1 MGHRA and CDR2 YSYEKL. With 0 bases removed from V and 7 bases from J, the gap between germline ends came to 4 bases. CDR3 nucleotides: TGCGCCAGCAGCCAAGATAGAAATGAGCAGTTCTTC. It codes for CASSQDRNEQFF.

This chain links TRBV5-6 with TRBJ1-2; weak D call: TRBD1 (5 bases). Trimming stripped 4 bases from V and 9 bases from J, with 16 bases between. This CDR3 is 13 amino acids long. From germline, CDR1 is SGHDT and CDR2 YYEEEE. CDR3 residues: CASSEGRLRSYTF. CDR3 nucleotides: TGTGCCAGCAGCGAGGGGCGATTGAGGAGCTACACCTTC.

V and J are TRBV7-2 and TRBJ1-2; D may be TRBD1 (6 bases). This CDR3 comprises 14 residues. Trimming took off 5 bases at V and 7 bases at J, with 17 bases between the two ends. Per the germline V gene, CDR1 is SGHTA and CDR2 is FQGNSA. CDR3 sequence: CASSRETGIVGYTF. The CDR3 nucleotides are TGTGCCAGCAGCCGGGAAACAGGGATTGTTGGCTACACCTTC.

The CDR3 spells CASSRDRGSTGELFF. The CDR3 nucleotides read TGTGCCAGCAGTAGAGACAGGGGGTCCACCGGGGAGCTGTTTTTT. The gene calls are TRBV5-8 and TRBJ2-2; 9 bases map to TRBD1. Germline values: CDR1 SGHTS, CDR2 YDEGEE. The CDR3 runs to 15 residues. V shed 5 bases, J shed 4 bases, and the junction held 6 bases outside the gene matches.

The CDR3 sequence is CASSQNAHTSLRENIQYF. The CDR3 nucleotides are TGTGCCAGCAGCCAAAATGCGCATACCAGTCTTCGAGAAAACATTCAGTACTTC. The rearrangement joins TRBV14 to TRBJ2-4; D remains unclear. Per germline, CDR1 SGHDN and CDR2 FVKESK. The CDR3 is made up of 18 amino acids. V lost 2 bases and J lost 5, with 22 bases in between.

V and J are TRBV11-2 and TRBJ2-1; possible D gene TRBD2, 5 bases. V gave up 4 bases and J gave up 2 bases, with 12 bases separating them. Germline CDR1 SGHAT, CDR2 FQNNGV. The CDR3 is made up of 15 amino acids. The DNA for the CDR3 is TGTGCCAGCAGCTCGGTGACCGGGGCCTACAATGAGCAGTTCTTC. Its protein is CASSSVTGAYNEQFF.

The gene calls are TRBV5-4 and TRBJ2-7; 7 nucleotides match TRBD2. The CDR3 extends over 14 amino acids. Germline CDR1 SGHNT, CDR2 YYREEE (reference sequence). J gave up 6 bases and V 1 base, and 7 bases lay outside the gene matches. CDR3 nucleotides: TGTGCCAGCAGCTTGAGGGCTCGGGGGGTCGAGCAGTACTTC. This translates into CASSLRARGVEQYF.

This sequence joins TRBV4-1 and TRBJ1-1; D remains unclear. Germline V lookup: CDR1 MGHRA, CDR2 YSYEKL. CDR3 length: 16 residues. Trimming removed 0 bases from V and 0 bases from J, with 11 bases in between. The CDR3 region is CASSQDRRAMNTEAFF. The CDR3 nucleotides read TGCGCCAGCAGCCAAGATAGGAGGGCCATGAACACTGAAGCTTTCTTT.

V usage is TRBV5-1 and J usage is TRBJ2-2; 10 nucleotides align to TRBD2. The J segment lost 1 base and the V segment lost 4 bases, leaving 4 bases of the junction unmatched. Germline V gene sequence: CDR1 SGHRS, CDR2 YFSETQ. The CDR3 spans 16 residues. The CDR3 loop reads CASSTGLALNTGELFF. The CDR3 DNA follows: TGCGCCAGCAGCACGGGACTAGCGTTGAACACCGGGGAGCTGTTTTTT.

The chain links TRBV29-1 to TRBJ1-3; TRBD1 agrees at 7 bases. Trimming at V came to 7 bases and at J to 0 bases, leaving 9 bases not matched to a gene. Germline assignment: CDR1 SQVTM and CDR2 ANQGSEA. The CDR3 has 15 residues. CDR3 nucleotide sequence: TGCAGCGCCCGGGGACAGCAAAGCTCTGGAAACACCATATATTTT. It specifies CSARGQQSSGNTIYF. Full variable domain (missing parts from reference TRBV29-1 and TRBJ1-3): SAVISQKPSRDICQRGTSLTIQCQVDSQVTMMFWYRQQPGQSLTLIATANQGSEATYESGFVIDKFPISRPNLTFSTLTVSNMSPEDSSIYLCSARGQQSSGNTIYFGEGSWLTVV.

There are a few counts of this clone. This sequence joins TRBV6-5 and TRBJ1-2; 10 nucleotides align to TRBD1. J gave up 8 bases and V 0 bases, and 6 bases lay outside the gene matches. From germline, CDR1 is MNHEY and CDR2 SVGAGI. CDR3 length: 15 residues. The CDR3: CASSYSPDRGYGYTF. The CDR3 DNA sequence: TGTGCCAGCAGTTACTCCCCGGACAGGGGGTACGGCTACACCTTC.

The chain has TRBV7-2 and TRBJ2-3; possibly TRBD2 for D (5 bases). The ends were cut back, 1 base at V and 4 bases at J, with 12 bases in the middle. This CDR3 has 15 residues. Germline assignment: CDR1 SGHTA and CDR2 FQGNSA. CDR3 bases: TGTGCCAGCAGCTTAGGGTATCGGGGATCAGATACGCAGTATTTT. Protein product: CASSLGYRGSDTQYF.

This clone showed up just a few times. The chain uses TRBV7-9 and TRBJ1-3, with D uncertain. The germline V gene encodes CDR1 SEHNR and CDR2 FQNEAQ (reference sequence). The CDR3 has 15 amino acids. V was cut by 1 base and J by 4 bases, with 11 bases left in between. CDR3 nucleotides: TGTGCCAGCAGCTTAGATGTAGGTGGAGGAAACACCATATATTTT. The encoded protein is CASSLDVGGGNTIYF.

This rearrangement joins TRBV6-1 to TRBJ2-6, with 7 bases that match TRBD2. Germline V gene data show CDR1 as MNHNS and CDR2 as SASEGT. The CDR3 has 19 amino acids. The junction had 12 bases not matched to a gene; V was cut back by 4 bases and J by 0 bases. As DNA, the CDR3 is TGTGCCAGCAGTGGACCCGAGTCCAGCGGGACCTCTGGGGCCAACGTCCTGACTTTC. It specifies CASSGPESSGTSGANVLTF.

The chain is built from TRBV9 and TRBJ2-7; D is unclear. Trimming stripped 4 bases from V and 7 bases from J, with 15 bases between. The CDR3 runs 13 residues. Germline CDR1 SGDLS, CDR2 YYNGEE. DNA for the CDR3: TGTGCCAGCAGCCCCACAATGCGACGGGAGCAGTACTTC. Encoded protein: CASSPTMRREQYF.

The V gene is TRBV10-1, the J gene TRBJ2-7, with 7 nucleotides matching TRBD1. The CDR3 consists of 13 residues. V shed 10 bases and J 4 bases; nucleotides not matched to a gene: 10. Germline V lookup: CDR1 WNHNN, CDR2 SYGVQD (reference sequence). The CDR3 spells CAKHDRVLYEQYF. CDR3 in DNA: TGCGCCAAGCACGACAGGGTTCTTTACGAGCAGTACTTC.

The chain carries TRBV15 and TRBJ2-7; 8 bases line up with TRBD2. V trimming: 1 base; J trimming: 5 bases; junction bases outside the gene matches: 7. The CDR3 has 15 amino acids. Looked up from germline, CDR1 is LNHNV and CDR2 is YYDKDF (reference sequence). In DNA, the CDR3 is TGTGCCACCAGCAGAGGTGGCGGGAGGTTCCACGAGCAGTACTTC. It codes for CATSRGGGRFHEQYF. The full variable domain, rest sourced from reference TRBV15 and TRBJ2-7, is DAMVIQNPRYQVTQFGKPVTLSCSQTLNHNVMYWYQQKSSQAPKLLFHYYDKDFNNEADTPDNFQSRRPNTSFCFLDIRSPGLGDTAMYLCATSRGGGRFHEQYFGPGTRLTVT.

CDR3 in amino acids: CASSLAQGSYEQYF. DNA of the CDR3: TGCGCCAGCAGCTTGGCGCAGGGGTCCTACGAGCAGTACTTC. This chain links TRBV5-1 with TRBJ2-7; the D gene is possibly TRBD1 (6 bases). V dropped 0 bases and J dropped 1 base, with 8 bases sitting between them. The CDR3 runs 14 residues. CDR1 and CDR2 (germline): SGHRS, YFSETQ.

The V gene is TRBV6-8, the J gene TRBJ2-7; D remains unclear. This CDR3 spans 13 amino acids. Deletions cut 5 bases from V and 2 bases from J, with 10 bases between. Germline V gene lookup returns CDR1 MNHGY and CDR2 SAAAGT. The CDR3 reads CASSPTSPYEQYF. CDR3 DNA sequence: TGTGCCAGCAGTCCGACATCCCCCTACGAGCAGTACTTC.

This chain connects TRBV4-1 to TRBJ2-5, with TRBD1 matching over 12 bases. The CDR3 covers 17 residues. Germline CDR1 MGHRA, CDR2 YSYEKL. V dropped 3 bases and J dropped 5; count of bases not matched to a gene: 10. The CDR3 loop is CASSQLAGTGGLETQYF. For the CDR3, the DNA is TGCGCCAGCAGCCAGCTAGCCGGGACAGGGGGCCTGGAGACCCAGTACTTC.

The chain uses TRBV5-5 and TRBJ2-5; D unresolved. CDR3 length: 13 residues. V lost 0 bases, J lost 4 bases, and 7 bases lay in between. Germline-derived CDR1 and CDR2 are SGHKS and YYEKEE (reference sequence). The CDR3 protein is CASSLGLSETQYF. CDR3 coding DNA: TGTGCCAGCAGCTTGGGACTCTCAGAGACCCAGTACTTC.

V usage is TRBV6-6 and J usage is TRBJ1-2; 7 nucleotides line up with TRBD1. Unmatched junction bases numbered 16, after V lost 9 bases and J lost 3 bases. This CDR3 spans 16 amino acids. Germline CDR1 is MNHNY and CDR2 is SVGAGI (reference sequence). CDR3 bases: TGTGCCAGTAAGTTACAAGGGGGCCGAGACTACTATGGCTACACCTTC. This codes for CASKLQGGRDYYGYTF.

This chain joins TRBV4-1 and TRBJ2-2; no clear D. Germline V gives CDR1 MGHRA, CDR2 YSYEKL. The V gene lost 4 bases and the J gene lost 6 bases, with 21 bases spanning the gap. There are 17 residues in the CDR3. For the CDR3, the DNA is TGCGCCAGCAGCCTCCTCGTTCGGAAAAAGGAACCCGGGGAGCTGTTTTTT. This codes for CASSLLVRKKEPGELFF.

The V gene is TRBV7-2, the J gene TRBJ1-5; TRBD1 matches 9 bases. Germline CDR1 reads SGHTA; CDR2 reads FQGNSA. Losses at the gene ends were 4 bases for V and 7 bases for J; bases not matched to a gene: 5. The CDR3 runs to 14 residues. This CDR3 reads CASSYRGRDQPQHF. The CDR3 DNA reads TGTGCCAGCAGCTACAGGGGGCGGGACCAGCCCCAGCATTTT.

This chain uses TRBV6-5 with TRBJ1-1, with D uncertain. Germline assignment: CDR1 MNHEY and CDR2 SVGAGI. Trimming took off 2 bases at V and 4 bases at J, with 11 bases between the two ends. The CDR3 is 14 amino acids. The CDR3 region is CASSYGRVGTEAFF. Written as DNA, the CDR3 is TGTGCCAGCAGTTACGGGAGGGTTGGCACTGAAGCTTTCTTT.